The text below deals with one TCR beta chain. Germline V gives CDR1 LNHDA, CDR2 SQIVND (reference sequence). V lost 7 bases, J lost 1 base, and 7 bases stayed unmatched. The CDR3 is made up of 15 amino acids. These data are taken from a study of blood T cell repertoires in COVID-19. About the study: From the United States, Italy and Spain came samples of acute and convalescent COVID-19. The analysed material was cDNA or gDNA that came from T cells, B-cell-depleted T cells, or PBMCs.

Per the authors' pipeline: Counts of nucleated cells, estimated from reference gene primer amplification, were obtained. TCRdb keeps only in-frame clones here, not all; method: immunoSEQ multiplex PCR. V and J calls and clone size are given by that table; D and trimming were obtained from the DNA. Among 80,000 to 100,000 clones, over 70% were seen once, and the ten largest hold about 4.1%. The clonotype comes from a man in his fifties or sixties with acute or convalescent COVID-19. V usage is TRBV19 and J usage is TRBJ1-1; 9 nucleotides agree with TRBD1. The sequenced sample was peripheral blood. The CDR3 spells CASIAGQGTNTEAFF. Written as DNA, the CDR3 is TGTGCCAGTATTGCGGGACAGGGAACGAACACTGAAGCTTTCTTT.